This is a list of T cell receptor beta chains from one sample in a study of beta chain features in type 1 diabetes. Assay used: immunoSEQ multiplex PCR; TCRdb lists only in-frame clones, some missing. Of hundreds of thousands of clones listed, approximately 9.9% were seen once; the top ten hold about 1%. Sequenced: central memory CD4+ T cells from blood. All receptors derive from a man aged 25 to 40 with type 1 diabetes. The CDR3 runs from the conserved cysteine through the conserved F or W.

TRBV9	TRBJ2-7	CASSARQGALEQYF
TRBV7-2	TRBJ2-2	CASSFARRATGELFF
TRBV29-1	TRBJ1-1	CSVEGTGGRTEAFF
TRBV4-1	TRBJ1-6	CASSHGGGGPAIYNSPLHF
TRBV2	TRBJ1-5	CASSPNRGGVNQPQHF
TRBV7-8	TRBJ1-4	CASSLVGEKLFF
TRBV18	TRBJ1-5	CASSPGYDQPQHF
TRBV27	TRBJ2-5	CASRKQGGETQYF
TRBV19	TRBJ2-3	CASSSTGVSSAITDTQYF
TRBV30	TRBJ1-6	CAWSSEQGAPRNSPLHF
TRBV7-2	TRBJ1-5	CASSPGQDQPQHF
TRBV10-3	TRBJ2-1	CAISDYAGTGADNEQFF
TRBV10-1	TRBJ2-7	CASIEKGSSYEQYF
TRBV7-6	TRBJ2-3	CASSLALLGGGTDTQYF
TRBV10-3	TRBJ1-2	CAISPDRADYGYTF
TRBV28	TRBJ1-1	CASSPPGQGNTEAFF
TRBV2	TRBJ1-2	CASSEQQTQGYTF
TRBV19	TRBJ1-2	CASSINSGLYGYTF
TRBV11-2	TRBJ2-7	CASSPDTQWSYEQYF
TRBV7-9	TRBJ2-2	CASSPQGANTGELFF
TRBV19	TRBJ1-5	CASSGTGTQPQHF
TRBV5-8	TRBJ2-5	CASSLRTVGQTQYF
TRBV7-2	TRBJ1-6	CASSLVEGSPLHF
TRBV11-3	TRBJ2-1	CASSLAGTSYNEQFF
TRBV7-2	TRBJ2-6	CASSSRPAGANVLTF
TRBV11-2	TRBJ1-2	CASSTTGVRHGYTF
TRBV21-1	TRBJ2-5	CASSTNLRTGRQETQYF
TRBV6-4	TRBJ1-2	CASSYQYGYTF
TRBV11-2	TRBJ2-3	CASSPGLGGDTQYF
TRBV4-3	TRBJ1-5	CASSRLWGAGQPQHF
TRBV19	TRBJ2-2	CATDPGHFNTGELFF
TRBV27	TRBJ2-2	CASSPRGLAPNTGELFF
TRBV6-5	TRBJ2-7	CASNDGRDRSYEQYF
TRBV12-5	TRBJ2-3	CASGLADTQYF
TRBV15	TRBJ1-4	CATSPRTGLNEKLFF
TRBV25-1	TRBJ1-4	CASSEHRGPTNEKLFF
TRBV5-1	TRBJ2-7	CASSLEGDNLHEQYF
TRBV7-9	TRBJ1-6	CASSFAVLNSPLHF
TRBV18	TRBJ1-5	CASSPGGTGGKGNQPQHF
TRBV6-5	TRBJ1-2	CASAFRDRAGYGYTF
TRBV11-2	TRBJ2-5	CASSSAPGSGETQYF
TRBV28	TRBJ2-5	CASSLLVGGSQETQYF
TRBV2	TRBJ2-1	CASSYLSGGTYNEQFF
TRBV28	TRBJ1-2	CASSLNPGQGDGYTF
TRBV5-4	TRBJ2-5	CATSSGVDETQYF
TRBV5-1	TRBJ2-7	CASSLRAAGPTYEQYF
TRBV25-1	TRBJ2-2	CASSEDLNTGELFF
TRBV6-5	TRBJ1-6	CASSYGAGANNSPLHF
TRBV7-2	TRBJ2-5	CASSLARGGFGETQYF
TRBV28	TRBJ2-3	CASSSPTSGDTDTQYF
TRBV7-9	TRBJ1-2	CASSLDQGYGYTF
TRBV4-3	TRBJ2-2	CASSQQERNTGELFF
TRBV28	TRBJ2-3	CASSSGTSDTDTQYF